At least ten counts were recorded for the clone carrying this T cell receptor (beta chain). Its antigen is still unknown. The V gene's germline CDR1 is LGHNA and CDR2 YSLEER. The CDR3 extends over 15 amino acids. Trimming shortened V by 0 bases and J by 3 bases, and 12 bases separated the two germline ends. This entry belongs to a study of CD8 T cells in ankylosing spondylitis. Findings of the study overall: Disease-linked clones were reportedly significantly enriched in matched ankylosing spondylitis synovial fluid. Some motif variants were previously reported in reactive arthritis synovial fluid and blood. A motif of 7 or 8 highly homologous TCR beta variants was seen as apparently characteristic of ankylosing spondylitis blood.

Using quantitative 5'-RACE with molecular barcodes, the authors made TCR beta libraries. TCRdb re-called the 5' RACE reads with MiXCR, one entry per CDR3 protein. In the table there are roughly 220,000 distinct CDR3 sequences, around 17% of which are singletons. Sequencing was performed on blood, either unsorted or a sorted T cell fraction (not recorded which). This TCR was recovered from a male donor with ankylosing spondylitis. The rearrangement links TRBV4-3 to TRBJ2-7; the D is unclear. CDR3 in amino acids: CASSQDRDTLYEQYF. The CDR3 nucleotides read TGCGCCAGCAGCCAAGATAGAGACACCCTCTACGAGCAGTACTTC.